A selection of T cell receptor beta chains follows, all from one sample in a study of OX40 agonist ivuxolimab in advanced cancers. Clones were read by immunoSEQ multiplex PCR, and TCRdb kept only the in-frame ones, dropping some. The table shows about 96,000 clones, with 90% occurring only once. This specimen was CD4+ or CD8+ T cells sorted from blood, taken in a trial of the OX40 agonist ivuxolimab. These TCRs come from an adult with an advanced solid tumor such as melanoma, head and neck, liver or kidney cancer. Each CDR3 is given with its conserved first and last residue. Each record gives: J gene, clone size, D gene, V gene, CDR3 protein, CDR3 DNA. D genes are given only for firm matches. Only some rows state a clone size, as once, few, many or a class for expanded clones.

TRBJ2-3,once,.,TRBV19,CASSPRYTDTQYF,TGTGCCAGTAGCCCCCGGTACACAGATACGCAGTATTTT
TRBJ2-7,.,.,TRBV11-3,CASSPGLTTYEQYF,TGTGCCAGCAGCCCCGGGTTAACGACCTACGAGCAGTACTTC
TRBJ1-1,.,.,TRBV18,CASSPQTGRDTEAFF,TGTGCCAGCTCACCACAAACCGGGAGGGACACTGAAGCTTTCTTT
TRBJ1-2,.,.,TRBV19,CASSNADGRGRHGYTF,TGTGCCAGTAGTAATGCGGACGGCCGAGGGCGGCATGGCTACACCTTC
TRBJ2-1,.,TRBD2,TRBV7-2,CASSPAGGPYNEQFF,TGTGCCAGCAGCCCAGCGGGAGGGCCCTACAATGAGCAGTTCTTC
TRBJ2-7,.,TRBD2,TRBV6-1,CASSASSGYEQYF,TGTGCCAGCAGTGCTTCTAGCGGCTACGAGCAGTACTTC
TRBJ2-3,.,.,TRBV11-3,CASSSLAWVADTDTQYF,TGTGCCAGCAGCTCCCTTGCGTGGGTAGCGGACACAGATACGCAGTATTTT
TRBJ2-1,.,TRBD2,TRBV6-4,CASSVASGSNEQFF,TGTGCCAGCAGTGTTGCTAGCGGGAGCAATGAGCAGTTCTTC
TRBJ2-7,.,TRBD1,TRBV10-3,CATLRTGDEQYF,TGTGCCACCCTGCGGACAGGGGACGAGCAGTACTTC
TRBJ2-3,.,TRBD2,TRBV7-2,CASSRGLAGGADTQYF,TGTGCCAGCAGCCGCGGCCTAGCGGGAGGGGCAGATACGCAGTATTTT
TRBJ1-4,.,.,TRBV28,CASNMGTINEKLFF,TGTGCCAGCAATATGGGGACCATTAATGAAAAACTGTTTTTT
TRBJ1-6,.,.,TRBV5-1,CASSKRRDRLGHSPLHF,TGCGCCAGCAGCAAGCGCCGGGACCGCCTCGGACATTCACCCCTCCACTTT
TRBJ2-3,few,.,TRBV11-2,CASSLDVIDASFADTQYF,TGTGCCAGCAGCTTAGATGTGATTGATGCTAGCTTTGCAGATACGCAGTATTTT